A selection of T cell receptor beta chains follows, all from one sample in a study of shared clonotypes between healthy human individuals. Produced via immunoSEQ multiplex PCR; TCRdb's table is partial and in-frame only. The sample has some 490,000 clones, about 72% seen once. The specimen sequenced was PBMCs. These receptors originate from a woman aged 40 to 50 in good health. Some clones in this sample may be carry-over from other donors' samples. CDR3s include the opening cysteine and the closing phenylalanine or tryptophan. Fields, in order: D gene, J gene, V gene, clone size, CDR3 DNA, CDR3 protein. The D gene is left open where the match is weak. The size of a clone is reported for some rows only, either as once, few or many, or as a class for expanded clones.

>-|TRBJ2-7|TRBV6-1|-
TGTGCCAGCAGTGAAGCGCCGGGCAGATTATACGAGCAGTACTTC
CASSEAPGRLYEQYF
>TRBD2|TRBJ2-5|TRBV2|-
TGTGCCAGCAGTGGGCCTAGCGGGAGGACAGAGACCCAGTACTTC
CASSGPSGRTETQYF
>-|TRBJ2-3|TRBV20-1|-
TGCAGTGCTAGCCTAACAGATACGCAGTATTTT
CSASLTDTQYF
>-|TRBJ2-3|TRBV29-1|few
TGCAGCGTTGCAAGCACAGATACGCAGTATTTT
CSVASTDTQYF
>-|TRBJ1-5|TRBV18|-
TGTGCCAGCTCACCAATGGACGGCAATCAGCCCCAGCATTTT
CASSPMDGNQPQHF
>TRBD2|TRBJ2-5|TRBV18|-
TGTGCCAGCTCCCCAGCGACTAGCGGTCAAGAGACCCAGTACTTC
CASSPATSGQETQYF
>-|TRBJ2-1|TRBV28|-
TGTGCCAGCAGTTCCGCCTCGAAGGTGCAGTTCTTC
CASSSASKVQFF
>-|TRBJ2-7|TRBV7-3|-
TGTGCCAGCAGCTTAAGCGGGACGGACTCCTACGAGCAGTACTTC
CASSLSGTDSYEQYF
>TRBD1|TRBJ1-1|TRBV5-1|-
TGCGCCAGCAGCCGGGACAGGGCGGGCGGGGACACTGAAGCTTTCTTT
CASSRDRAGGDTEAFF
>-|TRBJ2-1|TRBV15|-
TGTGCCACCAGCAGAGGTCGAACGACAGGCCCTTTGAATGAGCAGTTCTTC
CATSRGRTTGPLNEQFF
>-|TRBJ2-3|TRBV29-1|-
TGCAGCGCCGACATGGGAGACACAGATACGCAGTATTTT
CSADMGDTDTQYF
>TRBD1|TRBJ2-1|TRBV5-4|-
TGTGCCAGCAGCTTAAAGGACAGGGTTTACAATGAGCAGTTCTTC
CASSLKDRVYNEQFF
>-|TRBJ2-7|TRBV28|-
TGTGCCAGCAGTTTATATCGCTACGAGCAGTACTTC
CASSLYRYEQYF
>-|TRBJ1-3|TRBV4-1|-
TGCGCCAGCAGCCAAGCCGGATTCGCAGGTGGAAACACCATATATTTT
CASSQAGFAGGNTIYF
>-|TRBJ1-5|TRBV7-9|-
TGTGCCAGCAGCTTAGAGGGACGGTACAATCAGCCCCAGCATTTT
CASSLEGRYNQPQHF
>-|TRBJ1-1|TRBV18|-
TGTGCCAGCTCACCACAGGGGAGAACTGAAGCTTTCTTT
CASSPQGRTEAFF
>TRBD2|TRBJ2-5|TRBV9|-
TGTGCCAGCAGCGTAGGTTGGACTAGCGGAAATCAAGAGACCCAGTACTTC
CASSVGWTSGNQETQYF
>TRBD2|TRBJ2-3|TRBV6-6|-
TGTGCCAGCAGGATAGCGGGAGGGTCAGATACGCAGTATTTT
CASRIAGGSDTQYF
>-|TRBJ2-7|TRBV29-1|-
TGCAGCGTTGTGGCACAGCCCTACGAGCAGTACTTC
CSVVAQPYEQYF
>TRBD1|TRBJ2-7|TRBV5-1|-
TGCGCCAGCAGCCAGGACAGGTCCTACGAGCAGTACTTC
CASSQDRSYEQYF
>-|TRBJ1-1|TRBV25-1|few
TGTGCCAGCATTAAAGTCACTGAAGCTTTCTTT
CASIKVTEAFF
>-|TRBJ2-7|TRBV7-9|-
TGTGCCAGCAGCTTAGTTCTGGGGACGGAGCAGTACTTC
CASSLVLGTEQYF
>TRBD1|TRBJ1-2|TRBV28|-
TGTGCCAGCAGTTTTTGGACAGGGGGCTATGGCTACACCTTC
CASSFWTGGYGYTF
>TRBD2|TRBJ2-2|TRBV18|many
TGTGCCAGCTCACCAAGGCGACTAGCGGGAGCTCCCGGGGAGCTGTTTTTT
CASSPRRLAGAPGELFF
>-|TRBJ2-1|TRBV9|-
TGTGCCAGCAGCACTACTCTCGACAATGAGCAGTTCTTC
CASSTTLDNEQFF
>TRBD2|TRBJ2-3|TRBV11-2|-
TGTGCCAGCAGCTTAGTTCAAGCGGGAGGCACAGATACGCAGTATTTT
CASSLVQAGGTDTQYF
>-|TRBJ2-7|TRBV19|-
TGTGCCAGTAGTTCACGGGCTGCGGACTACGAGCAGTACTTC
CASSSRAADYEQYF
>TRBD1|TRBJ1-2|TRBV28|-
TGTGCCAGCAGAGCAGGGGGCTATGGCTACACCTTC
CASRAGGYGYTF
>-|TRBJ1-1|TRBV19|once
TGTGCCAGTAGTATAACAGCGGGAGGAGAAGCTTTCTTT
CASSITAGGEAFF
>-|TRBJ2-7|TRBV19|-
TGTGCCAGTAGTATAGGCCCTCGGGCCGCCGGCTACGAGCAGTACTTC
CASSIGPRAAGYEQYF
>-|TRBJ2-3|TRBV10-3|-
TGTGCCATCAGTGAGTCGACTAACCCTAGCACAGATACGCAGTATTTT
CAISESTNPSTDTQYF
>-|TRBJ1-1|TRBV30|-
TGTGCCTGGGGGGCAGTGGAAGCTTTCTTT
CAWGAVEAFF
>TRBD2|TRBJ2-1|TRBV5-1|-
TGCGCCAGCAGCTTCGGGACTAGCGGGAGTAATGAGCAGTTCTTC
CASSFGTSGSNEQFF
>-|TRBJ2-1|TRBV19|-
TGTGCCAGTAGAATGGGACTCAATGAGCAGTTCTTC
CASRMGLNEQFF
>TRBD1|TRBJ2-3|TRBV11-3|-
TGTGCCAGCAGCTTGGGCAGGGGGCAAGATACGCAGTATTTT
CASSLGRGQDTQYF
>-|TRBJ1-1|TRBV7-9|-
TGTGCCAGCAGCTTGGTGAACACTGAAGCTTTCTTT
CASSLVNTEAFF
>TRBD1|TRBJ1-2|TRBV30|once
TGTGCCTACCGTTCAGCCAGGGGGCATCAAGGTGGCTACACCTTC
CAYRSARGHQGGYTF